This T cell receptor beta chain was recovered during a study of CD8 T cells in ankylosing spondylitis. Study outcomes and limitations: Matched ankylosing spondylitis synovial fluid reportedly showed significant enrichment of disease-linked clones.

This clonotype was found a few times. Its antigen is currently unknown. Trimming took off 6 bases at V and 1 base at J, with 10 bases between the two ends. CDR1 is SGHRS and CDR2 is YFSETQ in the germline V gene. The CDR3 runs to 13 residues. TCRdb re-derived calls from the 5' RACE reads in MiXCR, one entry per CDR3 protein. Of about 220,000 distinct CDR3 sequences in the sample, approximately 10% were seen once. The V gene is TRBV5-1, the J gene TRBJ2-5; D uncertain. Input material: blood, either unsorted or a sorted T cell fraction (not recorded which). The TCR comes from a male donor with ankylosing spondylitis or in good health (not recorded which). The CDR3, as DNA: TGCGCCAGCAACTCACAGACCCAAGAGACCCAGTACTTC. This gives the protein CASNSQTQETQYF.